A single sample gave rise to the 24 T cell receptor beta chains below, sequenced in a study of graft-versus-host responses after intestinal transplantation. These receptors' targets are unknown. Method: immunoSEQ multiplex PCR; TCRdb's copy keeps in-frame clones and lacks some. The sample consists of over 100,000 clones, approximately 92% of them appearing once. The sequenced sample was unstimulated CD4+ T cells sorted from spleen or lymph node cells, obtained before transplant. The receptors derive from a human donor who was the organ donor for an intestinal transplant.

The chain employs TRBV6-1 and TRBJ1-4; perhaps TRBD1 as D (5 bases). CDR1 is MNHNS, CDR2 SASEGT, per germline. Trimming stripped 3 bases from V and 1 base from J, with 9 bases between. The CDR3 sequence is 15 residues long. CDR3 in DNA: TGTGCCAGCAGTGACCCGAGGGGAACTAATGAAAAACTGTTTTTT. It encodes CASSDPRGTNEKLFF.

V usage is TRBV7-8 and J usage is TRBJ2-7, with D unresolved. The CDR3 has 13 residues. With 3 bases removed from V and 8 bases from J, the gap between germline ends came to 14 bases. Germline V CDR1 and CDR2: SGHVS, FQNEAQ. The CDR3 reads CASSFESTVQQYF. The CDR3 DNA sequence: TGTGCCAGCAGCTTCGAGAGCACCGTTCAGCAGTACTTC.

V gene TRBV10-1 combines with J gene TRBJ2-1; D not resolved. The germline CDR1 and CDR2 sequences are WNHNN and SYGVQD (reference sequence). V gave up 3 bases and J gave up 5 bases, with 11 bases separating them. This CDR3 spans 14 amino acids. The CDR3 DNA reads as TGCGCCAGCAGTGACCGGGTCCAAAACAATGAGCAGTTCTTC. It is translated as CASSDRVQNNEQFF.

V usage is TRBV19 and J usage is TRBJ2-1; D is uncertain. Looked up from germline, CDR1 is LNHDA and CDR2 is SQIVND (reference sequence). The CDR3 loop spans 17 amino acids. With 1 base removed from V and 5 bases from J, the gap between germline ends came to 18 bases. CDR3 DNA: TGTGCCAGTAGTATAGGGAGACAACTCCCCCTCAACAATGAGCAGTTCTTC. Protein product: CASSIGRQLPLNNEQFF.

This chain joins TRBV4-2 and TRBJ2-1, with 9 nucleotides matching TRBD2. The CDR3 consists of 15 residues. The V segment lost 1 base and the J segment 6 bases; nucleotides outside the gene matches: 4. Germline values: CDR1 LGHNA, CDR2 YNFKEQ. CDR3 protein: CASSQGAGGGNEQFF. The DNA for the CDR3 is TGTGCCAGCAGCCAAGGAGCGGGGGGCGGCAATGAGCAGTTCTTC.

V gene TRBV6-5 combines with J gene TRBJ1-2, with 10 nucleotides matching TRBD1. The germline CDR1 and CDR2 sequences are MNHEY and SVGAGI. The CDR3 has 15 amino acids. J was trimmed by 5 bases and V by 5 bases; bases with no gene match: 8. CDR3 bases: TGTGCCAGCAGTCTTCCGGGACAGGGGAGGTATGGCTACACCTTC. Its protein is CASSLPGQGRYGYTF.

This clone was found a few times. The V call is TRBV2, the J call TRBJ2-7; 7 bases are a match to TRBD2. CDR1 is SNHLY and CDR2 is FYNNEI in the germline V gene. J gave up 2 bases and V 7 bases, and 8 bases lay outside the gene matches. This CDR3 spans 14 amino acids. The CDR3 DNA reads as TGTGCCAGCACATATGGGGGGGGGACCTACGAGCAGTACTTC. Translated, it gives CASTYGGGTYEQYF.

The V call is TRBV7-9, the J call TRBJ1-1; D ambiguous. CDR1 is SEHNR and CDR2 is FQNEAQ in the germline V gene (reference sequence). The CDR3 runs to 13 residues. Trimming cost V 1 base and J 3 bases, with 6 bases left between them. CDR3 residues: CASSLETDTEAFF. CDR3 DNA: TGTGCCAGCAGCTTAGAAACCGACACTGAAGCTTTCTTT.

The chain uses TRBV7-9 and TRBJ2-3; D not certain. Germline V CDR1 and CDR2: SEHNR, FQNEAQ (reference sequence). This CDR3 is built from 15 residues. Between the trimmed V and J ends, which lost 2 bases and 1 base, there was a span of 10 bases. CDR3 loop: CASSLQVWGTDTQYF. The CDR3 DNA sequence: TGTGCCAGCAGCTTACAAGTGTGGGGCACAGATACGCAGTATTTT.

The rearrangement uses TRBV4-3 and TRBJ2-5, with 10 bases lining up with TRBD2. CDR3 size: 18 residues. Germline values: CDR1 LGHNA, CDR2 YSLEER. The V gene end was trimmed by 1 base and the J gene end by 4 bases; junction bases not matched to a gene: 12. This chain's CDR3 is CASSQGPGAGGVRETQYF. CDR3 sequence (DNA): TGCGCCAGCAGCCAAGGCCCTGGAGCGGGAGGGGTTCGAGAGACCCAGTACTTC.

The rearrangement uses TRBV27 and TRBJ1-2; D uncertain. The CDR3 has 12 amino acids. Germline CDR1 and CDR2: MNHEY and SMNVEV (reference sequence). V was clipped by 4 bases and J by 4 bases, with 7 bases between them. CDR3: CASSSSGYGYTF. As DNA, the CDR3 is TGTGCCAGCAGTTCCTCCGGCTATGGCTACACCTTC.

This clone was recorded once. The chain links TRBV7-8 to TRBJ2-2; TRBD1 matches at 7 bases. V lost 5 bases and J lost 3; bases outside the gene matches: 3. Germline-derived CDR1 and CDR2 are SGHVS and FQNEAQ. The CDR3 length is 14 residues. DNA of the CDR3: TGTGCCAGCAGCCCGACAGGGCACACCGGGGAGCTGTTTTTT. Translation gives CASSPTGHTGELFF.

This sequence joins TRBV28 and TRBJ1-5, with D perhaps TRBD1 (5 bases). CDR1 is MDHEN, CDR2 SYDVKM, per germline. V was trimmed by 7 bases and J by 4 bases, leaving 8 bases between them. The CDR3 extends over 12 amino acids. The CDR3 spells CASTAGNQPQHF. CDR3 bases: TGTGCCAGCACCGCAGGGAATCAGCCCCAGCATTTT. The complete variable domain, with remaining parts taken from reference TRBV28 and TRBJ1-5, reads DVKVTQSSRYLVKRTGEKVFLECVQDMDHENMFWYRQDPGLGLRLIYFSYDVKMKEKGDIPEGYSVSREKKERFSLILESASTNQTSMYLCASTAGNQPQHFGDGTRLSIL.

This chain connects TRBV5-1 to TRBJ2-1, with 7 bases that match TRBD1. Germline values: CDR1 SGHRS, CDR2 YFSETQ. J gave up 4 bases and V 2 bases, and 6 bases lay outside the gene matches. This CDR3 comprises 15 residues. The CDR3 region has the DNA TGCGCCAGCAGCTTCGGACAGGTCAGTTACAATGAGCAGTTCTTC. Protein sequence: CASSFGQVSYNEQFF.

The chain is built from TRBV5-6 and TRBJ2-1; D gene unclear. Per the germline V gene, CDR1 is SGHDT and CDR2 is YYEEEE. With 2 bases removed from V and 0 bases from J, the gap between germline ends came to 12 bases. The CDR3 has 16 residues. CDR3 nucleotide sequence: TGTGCCAGCAGCTTCGGACCCCGTAGCTCCTACAATGAGCAGTTCTTC. It translates to CASSFGPRSSYNEQFF.

The CDR3 here is CASKLSTSGRNEQFF. The DNA for the CDR3 is TGTGCCAGCAAGCTGTCGACTAGCGGGAGAAATGAGCAGTTCTTC. The chain has TRBV2 and TRBJ2-1; 12 bases are a match to TRBD2. CDR1 and CDR2 from the germline V gene are SNHLY and FYNNEI. Losses at the gene ends were 7 bases for V and 7 bases for J; bases not matched to a gene: 8. This CDR3 is 15 amino acids long.

CDR3 in amino acids: CASSSVLEETQYF. DNA of the CDR3: TGCGCCAGCAGCTCCGTTTTGGAAGAGACCCAGTACTTC. This rearrangement joins TRBV5-1 to TRBJ2-5; D gene unclear. The CDR3 contains 13 residues. Trimming removed 3 bases at V and 3 bases at J, with 9 bases between. Germline V CDR1 and CDR2: SGHRS, YFSETQ.

The genes are TRBV19 and TRBJ1-1, with 7 bases identical to TRBD1. Trimming took 4 bases from V and 1 from J; bases not matched to a gene: 0. This CDR3 is 13 amino acids long. CDR1 LNHDA and CDR2 SQIVND come from the germline V gene (reference sequence). DNA of the CDR3: TGTGCCAGTAGTAGGACAGGGAACACTGAAGCTTTCTTT. Protein product: CASSRTGNTEAFF. Together with reference TRBV19 and TRBJ1-1, the CDR3 gives the full variable domain: DGGITQSPKYLFRKEGQNVTLSCEQNLNHDAMYWYRQDPGQGLRLIYYSQIVNDFQKGDIAEGYSVSREKKESFPLTVTSAQKNPTAFYLCASSRTGNTEAFFGQGTRLTVV.

The chain combines TRBV6-4 with TRBJ2-6, with D unresolved. V dropped 6 bases and J dropped 1 base, with 4 bases sitting between them. The germline V gene encodes CDR1 MRHNA and CDR2 SNTAGT. CDR3 length: 13 amino acids. CDR3 sequence (DNA): TGTGCCAGCAGGGCGTCTGGGGCCAACGTCCTGACTTTC. This sequence encodes CASRASGANVLTF.

The chain uses TRBV7-2 and TRBJ2-3, with D possibly called TRBD1 or TRBD2 (5 bases each). The CDR3 extends over 13 amino acids. Germline CDR1 SGHTA, CDR2 FQGNSA. Trimming removed 5 bases from V and 5 bases from J, with 11 bases in between. The CDR3 reads CASSTRGGDTQYF. The CDR3 DNA reads TGTGCCAGCAGCACCCGTGGGGGAGATACGCAGTATTTT.

The genes are TRBV4-1 and TRBJ2-3; tentatively, D is TRBD2 (6 bases). Trimming pared 0 bases from V and 0 bases from J, leaving 16 bases between. This CDR3 has 18 amino acids. Germline V gene data show CDR1 as MGHRA and CDR2 as YSYEKL. CDR3 sequence (DNA): TGCGCCAGCAGCCAAGATTCAAGAGCGGGTGCTAGCACAGATACGCAGTATTTT. This gives the protein CASSQDSRAGASTDTQYF.

This chain uses TRBV29-1 with TRBJ1-2, with 10 positions matching TRBD1. This CDR3 region has 14 residues. Germline CDR1 SQVTM, CDR2 ANQGSEA. J gave up 6 bases and V 7 bases, and 11 bases lay outside the gene matches. The CDR3: CSAKPTGGLHGYTF. CDR3 nucleotides: TGCAGCGCCAAACCGACAGGGGGCCTGCATGGCTACACCTTC.

J is TRBJ2-7 and V is TRBV10-3; 14 bases are shared with TRBD2. The CDR3 covers 15 residues. Per the germline V gene, CDR1 is ENHRY and CDR2 is SYGVKD. The V and J ends lost 4 bases and 6 bases, in that order; junction bases with no gene match: 5. The CDR3 DNA is TGTGCCATCAGTGGACTAGCGGGAGGGACTGGCGAGCAGTACTTC. This encodes CAISGLAGGTGEQYF.

V and J are TRBV5-1 and TRBJ2-5; 9 nucleotides line up with TRBD1. The length of the CDR3 is 13 residues. J was trimmed by 6 bases and V by 4 bases; bases with no gene match: 4. The germline V gene encodes CDR1 SGHRS and CDR2 YFSETQ. DNA for the CDR3: TGCGCCAGCAGCCTGGGACAGGGAAAGACCCAGTACTTC. Translated, it gives CASSLGQGKTQYF.